The clone carrying this TCR beta chain was detected many times. As yet, its antigen is unknown. TCRdb redid the calling of the 5' RACE reads with MiXCR, one entry per CDR3 protein. The data contain 700,000 or so distinct CDR3 sequences, about 20% of them singletons. The CDR3 consists of 17 residues. The junction had 13 bases not matched to a gene; V was cut back by 4 bases and J by 2 bases. Germline-derived CDR1 and CDR2 are SGHRS and YFSETQ. This sample is drawn from a study of identical twins. Study observations and caveats: Whereas memory repertoires showed no such difference, abundant cord blood beta clonotypes carried fewer insertions.

These same data were also listed under a study on T cells expressing NK-cell markers. As reported in that work: Once again these clonotypes came out on top in the CD3+CD56-NKG2C+ fraction of several donors.

The V and J genes are TRBV5-1 and TRBJ2-7; TRBD2 matches at 9 bases. The specimen was PBMCs. The receptor comes from a woman younger than 30 in good health. The CDR3 region is CASSEFLWTSAAYEQYF. The CDR3 nucleotides read TGCGCCAGCAGCGAGTTCCTTTGGACTAGCGCTGCCTACGAGCAGTACTTC.